This TCR beta chain was obtained from a study of T cells after yellow fever vaccination. Template switching with 5'RACE generated the TCR cDNA and added a universal primer site and UMIs. One entry per CDR3 protein results from TCRdb running MiXCR on the 5' RACE reads. The sample consists of a few hundred thousand distinct CDR3 sequences, about 7.8% of them appearing once. Findings and limits, study-wide: Repertoires obtained by FACS sorting could include abundant clonotypes that entered as contaminants from the bulk population. The booster saw the reappearance of most primary-vaccination clones (96% CD4, around 88% CD8).

Germline V gene sequence: CDR1 SGHVS, CDR2 FQNEAQ. The CDR3 is 15 residues long. V trimming: 4 bases; J trimming: 1 base; junction bases outside the gene matches: 3. Concerning this clonotype: Its antigen is as yet unknown.

The sample here was PBMCs, taken roughly 47 days after the first yellow fever vaccination. The TCR originated in a man younger than 35 who received the YFV17D yellow fever vaccine. V gene TRBV7-8 combines with J gene TRBJ2-2, with 7 bases lining up with TRBD1. The CDR3 region has the DNA TGTGCCAGCAGCTGGGACAGATTGAACACCGGGGAGCTGTTTTTT. Translation: CASSWDRLNTGELFF.